This TCR beta chain was sequenced during a study of T cells in Graves' hyperthyroidism and ophthalmopathy. Study-wide background: Peripheral blood sampling occurred at initial diagnosis, before any treatment.

Template material for amplifying TCR beta CDR3 regions consisted of RNA transcripts. Carried out on the TCR CDR3, a first-round RT-PCR used the HTBI primer set. TCRdb processed the multiplex PCR reads anew with MiXCR; each CDR3 protein has one entry. This sample has fewer than 350,000 distinct CDR3 sequences, with roughly 14% found just once. This clonotype was observed a handful of times. The target antigen is unknown. CDR3 length: 16 amino acids. Looked up from germline, CDR1 is MGHRA and CDR2 is YSYEKL. V lost 1 base, J lost 2 bases, and 9 bases lay in between. Fresh peripheral blood, approximately 10 ml, yielded the PBMCs. Findings and limits, study-wide: A model built on 13 V-J features separated ophthalmopathy from stable hyperthyroidism. Also found in blood were most expanded thyroid clonotypes above 0.001.

The clonotype was recovered from a woman aged 25 to 39 with Graves' hyperthyroidism that later progressed to Graves' ophthalmopathy. The gene calls are TRBV4-1 and TRBJ2-6; D might be TRBD2 (5 bases). The sequencing input was blood. The CDR3 protein is CASSQGLGAGANVLTF. The CDR3 nucleotides are TGCGCCAGCAGCCAAGGTCTGGGAGCTGGGGCCAACGTCCTGACTTTC.